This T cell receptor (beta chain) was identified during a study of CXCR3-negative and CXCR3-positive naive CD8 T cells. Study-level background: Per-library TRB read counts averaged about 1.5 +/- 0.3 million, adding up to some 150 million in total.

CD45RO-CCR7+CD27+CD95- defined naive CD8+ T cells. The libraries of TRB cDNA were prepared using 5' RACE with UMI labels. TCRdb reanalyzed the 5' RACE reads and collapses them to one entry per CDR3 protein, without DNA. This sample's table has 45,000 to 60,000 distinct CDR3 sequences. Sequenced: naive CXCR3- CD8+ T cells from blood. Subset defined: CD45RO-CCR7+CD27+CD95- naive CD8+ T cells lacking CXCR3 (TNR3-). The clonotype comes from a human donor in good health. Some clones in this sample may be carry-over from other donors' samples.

CDR3 protein: CASSYSTAGEQYF. This chain uses TRBV6-6 with TRBJ2-7; the TCRdb D gene call, TRBD2, has no DNA to confirm it. The CDR3 is 13 amino acids. Germline CDR1 reads MNHNY; CDR2 reads SVGAGI (reference sequence).